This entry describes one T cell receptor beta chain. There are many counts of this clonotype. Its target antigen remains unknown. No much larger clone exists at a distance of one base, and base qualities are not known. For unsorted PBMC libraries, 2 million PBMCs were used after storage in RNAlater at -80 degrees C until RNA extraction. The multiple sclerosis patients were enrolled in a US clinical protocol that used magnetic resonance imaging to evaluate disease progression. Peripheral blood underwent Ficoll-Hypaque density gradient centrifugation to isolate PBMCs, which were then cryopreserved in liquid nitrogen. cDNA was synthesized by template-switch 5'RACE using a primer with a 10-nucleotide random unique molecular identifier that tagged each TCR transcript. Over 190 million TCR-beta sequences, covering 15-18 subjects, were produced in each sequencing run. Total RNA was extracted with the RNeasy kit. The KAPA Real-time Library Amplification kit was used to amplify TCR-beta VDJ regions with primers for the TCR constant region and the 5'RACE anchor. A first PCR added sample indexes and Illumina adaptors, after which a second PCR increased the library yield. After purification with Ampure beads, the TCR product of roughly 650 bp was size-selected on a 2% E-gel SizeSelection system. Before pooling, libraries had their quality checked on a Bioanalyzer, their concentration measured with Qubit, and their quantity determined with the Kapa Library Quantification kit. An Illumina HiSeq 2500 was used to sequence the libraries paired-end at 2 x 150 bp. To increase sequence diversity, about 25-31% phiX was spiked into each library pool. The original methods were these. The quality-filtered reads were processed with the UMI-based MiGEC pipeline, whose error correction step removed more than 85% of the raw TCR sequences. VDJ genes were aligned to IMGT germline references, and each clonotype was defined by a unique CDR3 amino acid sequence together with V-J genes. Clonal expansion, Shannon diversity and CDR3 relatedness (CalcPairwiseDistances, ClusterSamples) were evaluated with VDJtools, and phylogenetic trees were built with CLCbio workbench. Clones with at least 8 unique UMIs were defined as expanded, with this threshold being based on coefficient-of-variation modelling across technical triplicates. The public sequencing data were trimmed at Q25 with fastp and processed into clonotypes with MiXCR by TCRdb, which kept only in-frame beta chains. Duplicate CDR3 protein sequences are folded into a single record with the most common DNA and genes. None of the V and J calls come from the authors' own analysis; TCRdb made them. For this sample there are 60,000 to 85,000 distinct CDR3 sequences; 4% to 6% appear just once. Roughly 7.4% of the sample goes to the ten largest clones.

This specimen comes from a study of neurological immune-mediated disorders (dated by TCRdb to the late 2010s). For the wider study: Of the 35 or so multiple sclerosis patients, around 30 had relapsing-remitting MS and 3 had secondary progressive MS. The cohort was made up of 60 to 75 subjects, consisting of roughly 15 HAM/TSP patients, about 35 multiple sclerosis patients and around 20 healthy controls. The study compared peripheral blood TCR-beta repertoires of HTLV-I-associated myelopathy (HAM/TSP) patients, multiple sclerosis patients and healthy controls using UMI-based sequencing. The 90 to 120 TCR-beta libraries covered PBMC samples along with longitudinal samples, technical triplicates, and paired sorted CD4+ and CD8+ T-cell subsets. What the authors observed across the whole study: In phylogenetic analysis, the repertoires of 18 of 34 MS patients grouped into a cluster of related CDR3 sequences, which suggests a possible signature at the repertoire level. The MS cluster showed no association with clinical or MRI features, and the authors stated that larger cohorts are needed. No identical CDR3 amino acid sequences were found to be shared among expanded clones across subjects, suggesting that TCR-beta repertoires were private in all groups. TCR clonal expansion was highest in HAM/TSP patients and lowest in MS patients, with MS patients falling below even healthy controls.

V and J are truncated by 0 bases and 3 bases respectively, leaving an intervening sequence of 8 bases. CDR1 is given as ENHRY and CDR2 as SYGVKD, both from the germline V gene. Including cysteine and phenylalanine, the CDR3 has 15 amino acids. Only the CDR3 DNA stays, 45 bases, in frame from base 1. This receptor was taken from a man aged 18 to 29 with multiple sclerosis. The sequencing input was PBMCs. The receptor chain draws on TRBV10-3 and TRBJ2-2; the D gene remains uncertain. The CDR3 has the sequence CAISESHLDTGELFF. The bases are TGTGCCATCAGTGAGTCACACCTAGACACCGGGGAGCTGTTTTTT.